This T cell receptor beta chain derives from a study of PD-L1 blockade in urothelial cancer. Study as a whole: Analyses were performed on blood at 3 weeks after treatment start (the second dose) and at 6 weeks.

The patients' disease, urothelial carcinoma, was locally advanced or metastatic. There were between 1 and 8 samples from each patient, taken pretreatment and on-treatment. Study-wide points: Tumor-linked clones in blood grew more by 3 weeks in durable-benefit patients.

Assay: immunoSEQ multiplex PCR; the TCRdb copy retains only in-frame clones and omits some. The sample carries tens of thousands of clones, more than 70% recorded once. The germline CDR1 and CDR2 sequences are SGHRS and YFSETQ. J gave up 5 bases and V 0 bases, and 7 bases lay outside the gene matches. The CDR3 totals 15 residues. A word on this clone: The antigen is not known.

V is TRBV5-1 and J is TRBJ2-5, with 7 nucleotides matching TRBD2. This sample comprised PBMCs, obtained around atezolizumab (anti-PD-L1) treatment. The receptor was derived from a man between 65 and 79 years old with urothelial cancer. CDR3 sequence (DNA): TGCGCCAGCAGCTTGGCCGCTAGCGGAGCGGAGACCCAGTACTTC. Translation gives CASSLAASGAETQYF.